This T cell receptor (beta chain) was captured in a study of OX40 agonist ivuxolimab in advanced cancers. Overall study findings and caveats: Patients who responded partially at 0.1-3.0 mg/kg showed clonal expansion ranking among the lowest.

A note on this clone: Its target is not known.

Clones were sequenced by immunoSEQ multiplex PCR, and TCRdb holds only the in-frame ones, with some missing. The table shows 55,000 to 80,000 clones, with around four fifths occurring only once. The sampling schedule covered blood at baseline, cycle 4 day 1, and cycle 7 day 1. The receptor was derived from an adult with an advanced solid tumor such as melanoma, head and neck, liver or kidney cancer. Material: CD4+ or CD8+ T cells sorted from blood, obtained in a trial of the OX40 agonist ivuxolimab.

CDR3 residues: CASSQDREDTQYF. The CDR3 DNA reads as TGTGCCAGCAGCCAAGATCGGGAAGATACGCAGTATTTT. This sequence joins TRBV4-2 and TRBJ2-3; perhaps TRBD2 as D (5 bases). CDR1 and CDR2 (germline): LGHNA, YNFKEQ. The CDR3 runs to 13 residues. Trimming removed 0 bases from V and 5 bases from J, with 6 bases in between.